This TCR beta chain is from a study of blood T cell repertoires in COVID-19. Study information: The origin of the acute and convalescent COVID-19 samples was the United States, Italy and Spain. PBMCs, B-cell-depleted T cells, or T cells were the source of the cDNA or gDNA that made up the material.

V was shortened by 0 bases and J by 5 bases, with 6 bases between the two germline ends. Germline CDR1 and CDR2: SGHRS and YFSETQ. The CDR3 contains 14 residues. Original processing methods: Counts of nucleated cells, estimated from reference gene primer amplification, were obtained. Profiled with immunoSEQ multiplex PCR; TCRdb holds only in-frame clones, not every one. For V, J and clone size, that table is used; D and trimming come from the DNA. This table has over 100,000 clones, 65% to 85% appearing once. The chain has TRBV5-1 and TRBJ1-6; D gene uncertain. The sample consisted of peripheral blood. The sequence derives from a woman in her 70s with acute or convalescent COVID-19. The CDR3 loop reads CASSLGLDNSPLHF. As DNA, the CDR3 is TGCGCCAGCAGCTTGGGGCTGGATAATTCACCCCTCCACTTT.